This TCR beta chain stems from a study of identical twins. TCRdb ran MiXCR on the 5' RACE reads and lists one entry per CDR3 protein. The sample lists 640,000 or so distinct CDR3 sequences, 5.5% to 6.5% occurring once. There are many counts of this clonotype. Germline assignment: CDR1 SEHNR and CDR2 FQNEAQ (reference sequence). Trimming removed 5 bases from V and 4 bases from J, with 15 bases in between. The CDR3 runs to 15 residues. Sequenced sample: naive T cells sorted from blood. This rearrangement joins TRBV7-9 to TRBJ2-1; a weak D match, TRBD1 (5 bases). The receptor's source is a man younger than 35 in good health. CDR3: CASSPPRATYNEQFF. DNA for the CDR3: TGTGCCAGCAGCCCCCCCAGGGCGACTTACAATGAGCAGTTCTTC.